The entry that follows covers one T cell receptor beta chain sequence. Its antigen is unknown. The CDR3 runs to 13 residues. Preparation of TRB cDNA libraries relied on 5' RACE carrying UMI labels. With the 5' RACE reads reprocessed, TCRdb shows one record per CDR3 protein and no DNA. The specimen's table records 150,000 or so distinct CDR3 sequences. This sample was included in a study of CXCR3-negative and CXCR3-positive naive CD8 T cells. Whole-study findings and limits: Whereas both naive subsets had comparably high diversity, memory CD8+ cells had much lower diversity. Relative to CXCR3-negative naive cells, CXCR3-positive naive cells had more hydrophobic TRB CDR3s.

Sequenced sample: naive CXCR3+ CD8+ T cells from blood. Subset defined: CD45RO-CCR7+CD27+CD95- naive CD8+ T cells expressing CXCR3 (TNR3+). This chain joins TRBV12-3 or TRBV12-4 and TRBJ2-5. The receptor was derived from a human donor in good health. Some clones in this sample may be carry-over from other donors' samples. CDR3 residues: CASSPSGEKTQYF.